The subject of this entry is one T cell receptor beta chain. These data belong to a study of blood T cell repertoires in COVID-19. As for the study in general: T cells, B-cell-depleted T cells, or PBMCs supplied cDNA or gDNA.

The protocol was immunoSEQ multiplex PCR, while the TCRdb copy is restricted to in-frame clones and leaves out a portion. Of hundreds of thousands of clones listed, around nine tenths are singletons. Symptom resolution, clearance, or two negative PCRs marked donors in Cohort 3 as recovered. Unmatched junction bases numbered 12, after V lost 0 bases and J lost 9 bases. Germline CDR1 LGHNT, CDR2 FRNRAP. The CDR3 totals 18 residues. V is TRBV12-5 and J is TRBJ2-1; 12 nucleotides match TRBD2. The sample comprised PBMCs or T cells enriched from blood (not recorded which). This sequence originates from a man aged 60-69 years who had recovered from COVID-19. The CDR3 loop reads CASGLVGLAGGPGSEQFF. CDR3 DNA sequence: TGTGCTAGTGGTTTGGTAGGCCTAGCGGGAGGGCCGGGGAGTGAGCAGTTCTTC.